Shown below are 14 T cell receptor beta chains from a single sample sequenced in a study of beta chain features in type 1 diabetes. Findings and limits, study-wide: Moderate yet significant TCRB CDR3 shortening was seen in Type 1 diabetes patients in all four CD4+ subsets.

TCRB transcripts that were expressed got sequenced, as all of the isolated RNA had been reverse transcribed. Profiling relied on immunoSEQ multiplex PCR, and the TCRdb table lists in-frame clones only, not all of them. Of about 660,000 clones listed, more than 13% are singletons. These TCRs are of unknown antigen specificity. Sample: naive CD4+ T cells from blood. These receptors originate from a man younger than 30 with type 1 diabetes.

This clone was seen more than once but under ten times. This chain connects TRBV23-1 to TRBJ2-7, with D tentatively TRBD1 (5 bases). TRBV23-1 is recorded as an ORF, its role being uncertain. The CDR3 consists of 15 residues. Trimming left V 0 bases short and J 7 bases short, with 16 bases between. Here the CDR3 DNA reads TGCGCCAGCAGTCAATCAAGGGAAAGAAGGGGTGAGCAGTACTTC. Translating it yields CASSQSRERRGEQYF.

This clone was found once. The rearrangement links TRBV9 to TRBJ2-1; D call uncertain. This CDR3 contains 12 residues. The V end was cut by 1 base, the J end by 6 bases, with 5 bases between. In germline, CDR1 is SGDLS, CDR2 YYNGEE. The CDR3 region is CASSVMRNEQFF. CDR3 coding DNA: TGTGCCAGCAGCGTAATGCGCAATGAGCAGTTCTTC.

Concerning this clone itself: Other DNA sequences in this specimen translate into the identical CDR3. The genes are TRBV2 and TRBJ2-4, with TRBD2 as a possible D gene (5 bases). Germline V CDR1 and CDR2: SNHLY, FYNNEI. Trimming removed 9 bases at V and 4 bases at J, with 13 bases between. The CDR3 is 13 residues long. CDR3 loop: CASSPGTKNIQYF. CDR3 DNA: TGTGCCAGTAGTCCGGGAACTAAAAACATTCAGTACTTC.

On this clone: This may be a read error: a much more frequent sequence differs by one nucleotide. Distinct nucleotide sequences in the sample also encode this CDR3. The chain is built from TRBV5-1 and TRBJ1-1, with D uncertain. Trimming removed 0 bases at V and 0 bases at J, with 6 bases between. CDR1 and CDR2 from the germline V gene are SGHRS and YFSETQ. The CDR3 runs to 14 residues. The CDR3 region is CASSLDSLNTEAFF. The CDR3 DNA reads as TGCGCCAGCAGCTTGGACAGCTTGAACACTGAAGCTTTCTTT.

The chain is built from TRBV18 and TRBJ2-7; D may be TRBD1 (5 bases). Germline CDR1 and CDR2: KGHSH and LQKENI. This CDR3 region has 15 residues. V lost 3 bases and J lost 2, with 14 bases in between. The CDR3 coding sequence is TGTGCCAGCTCACCGTCCAGGGCTAACACCTACGAGCAGTACTTC. Amino acid sequence: CASSPSRANTYEQYF.

The genes are TRBV30 and TRBJ2-1, with a possible D match to TRBD2 (6 bases). V was trimmed by 5 bases and J by 0 bases, leaving 11 bases between them. This CDR3 contains 14 residues. CDR1 GTSNPN and CDR2 SVGIG come from the germline V gene (reference sequence). This CDR3 reads CAWAGSRSYNEQFF. The CDR3 bases are TGTGCCTGGGCGGGATCCCGCTCCTACAATGAGCAGTTCTTC.

The chain has TRBV6-5 and TRBJ1-2; D ambiguous. Germline CDR1 and CDR2: MNHEY and SVGAGI. V lost 2 bases and J lost 4, with 11 bases in between. This CDR3 is 14 amino acids long. The CDR3 nucleotides read TGTGCCAGCAGTTACGGGAGTCCCACCTATGGCTACACCTTC. Its translation is CASSYGSPTYGYTF.

This clone was counted a few times. The chain employs TRBV6-6 and TRBJ1-2; tentative D call: TRBD1 (5 bases). V lost 8 bases and J 6 bases, leaving 10 bases between the germline ends. The CDR3 sequence is 11 residues long. Germline V gene sequence: CDR1 MNHNY, CDR2 SVGAGI (reference sequence). CDR3 coding DNA: TGTGCCAGCGCCCGGGGGGATGGCTACACCTTC. Protein product: CASARGDGYTF.

This clone was found a few times. V is TRBV28 and J is TRBJ2-7; possible D gene TRBD1, 5 bases. The CDR3 extends over 15 amino acids. Trimming took 3 bases from V and 0 from J, leaving 12 bases between them. Looked up from germline, CDR1 is MDHEN and CDR2 is SYDVKM. The CDR3 region has the DNA TGTGCCAGCAGTTTGGAAAGACAGAGCTCCTACGAGCAGTACTTC. Protein: CASSLERQSSYEQYF.

The J gene is TRBJ2-3, the V gene TRBV9; perhaps TRBD1 as D (5 bases). V lost 3 bases and J 8 bases, leaving 19 bases between the germline ends. Per germline, CDR1 SGDLS and CDR2 YYNGEE. CDR3 size: 15 residues. The CDR3 protein is CASSAQGLDRGTQYF. The CDR3 region has the DNA TGTGCCAGCAGCGCCCAGGGTCTCGATAGGGGTACGCAGTATTTT.

This clone has just a few counts. Other DNA sequences in this specimen translate into the identical CDR3. The rearrangement links TRBV7-6 to TRBJ1-1; possible D gene TRBD1, 6 bases. The V gene lost 5 bases and the J gene lost 4 bases, with 11 bases spanning the gap. The CDR3 has 13 amino acids. Germline V gene lookup returns CDR1 SGHVS and CDR2 FNYEAQ. In nucleotides, the CDR3 is TGTGCCAGCAGCCTACAAGGGGGCACTGAAGCTTTCTTT. Its protein is CASSLQGGTEAFF.

The chain is built from TRBV29-1 and TRBJ1-2; the D is unclear. CDR1 is SQVTM and CDR2 is ANQGSEA in the germline V gene. This CDR3 comprises 12 residues. The V end was cut by 7 bases, the J end by 4 bases, with 13 bases between. The CDR3 nucleotides read TGCAGCGGGACCGCCGATGGCTATGGCTACACCTTC. This codes for CSGTADGYGYTF.

Comments on this clone: The sample carries other DNA sequences with the same CDR3. The chain has TRBV4-1 and TRBJ2-5; D might be TRBD2 (5 bases). Germline CDR1 is MGHRA and CDR2 is YSYEKL. This CDR3 has 15 residues. V lost 1 base and J 4 bases, leaving 13 bases between the germline ends. The CDR3 loop reads CASSQGELVRETQYF. DNA of the CDR3: TGCGCCAGCAGCCAAGGGGAGCTAGTCCGAGAGACCCAGTACTTC.

This rearrangement joins TRBV5-6 to TRBJ1-2, with TRBD1 as a possible D gene (5 bases). Germline V gene sequence: CDR1 SGHDT, CDR2 YYEEEE. Trimming shortened V by 4 bases and J by 4 bases, and 17 bases separated the two germline ends. The CDR3 is made up of 15 amino acids. The CDR3 bases are TGTGCCAGCAGCCCTAGGCAGGGAAGGACCTATGGCTACACCTTC. Residues: CASSPRQGRTYGYTF.